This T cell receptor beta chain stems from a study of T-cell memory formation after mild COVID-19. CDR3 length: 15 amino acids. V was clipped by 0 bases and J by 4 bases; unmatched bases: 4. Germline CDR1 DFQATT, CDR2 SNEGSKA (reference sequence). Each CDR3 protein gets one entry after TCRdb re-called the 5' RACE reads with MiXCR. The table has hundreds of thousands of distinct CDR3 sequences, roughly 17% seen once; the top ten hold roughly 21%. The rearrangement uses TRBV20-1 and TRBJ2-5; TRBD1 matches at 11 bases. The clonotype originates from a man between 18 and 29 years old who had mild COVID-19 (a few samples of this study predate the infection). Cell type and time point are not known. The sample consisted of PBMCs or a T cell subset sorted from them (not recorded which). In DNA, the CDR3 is TGCAGTGCTAGAGATATTGGGACAGGGGGAGAGACCCAGTACTTC. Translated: CSARDIGTGGETQYF.